The present T cell receptor (beta chain) was sequenced within a study of blood T cell repertoires in COVID-19. Study at large: Italy, Spain and the United States were the sources of the convalescent and acute COVID-19 samples. From T cells, B-cell-depleted T cells, or PBMCs came the material, which was cDNA or gDNA.

V gave up 6 bases and J gave up 3 bases; unmatched junction bases: 10. There are 16 residues in the CDR3. CDR1 SGHVS and CDR2 FQNEAQ come from the germline V gene. Authors' methods: Estimated nucleated cell counts came from reference gene primer amplification. The protocol was immunoSEQ multiplex PCR, while the TCRdb copy is restricted to in-frame clones and leaves out a portion. That table supplies the V and J calls and clone size; D and trimming were determined from the DNA. The data hold about 47,000 clones, with over 80% observed a single time. The sequence derives from a human donor with active COVID-19. The donor label of this sample is uncertain. Specimen: peripheral blood. The chain combines TRBV7-8 with TRBJ2-2, with 7 bases fitting TRBD1. The CDR3 coding sequence is TGTGCCAGCAGATCATCCCGGGACAGCTACACCGGGGAGCTGTTTTTT. Translated, it gives CASRSSRDSYTGELFF.